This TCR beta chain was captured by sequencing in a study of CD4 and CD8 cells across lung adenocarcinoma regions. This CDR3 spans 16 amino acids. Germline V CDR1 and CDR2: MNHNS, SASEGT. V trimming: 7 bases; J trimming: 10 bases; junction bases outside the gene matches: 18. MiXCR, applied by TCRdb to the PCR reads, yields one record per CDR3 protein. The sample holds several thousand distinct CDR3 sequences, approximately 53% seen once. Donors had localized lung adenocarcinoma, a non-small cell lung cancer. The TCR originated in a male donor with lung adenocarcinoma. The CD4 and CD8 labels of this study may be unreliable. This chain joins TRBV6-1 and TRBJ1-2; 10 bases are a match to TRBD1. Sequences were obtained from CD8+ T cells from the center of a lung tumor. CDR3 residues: CASTLTGGGNFRDYTF. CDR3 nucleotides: TGTGCCAGCACCCTGACAGGGGGCGGAAACTTTCGGGACTACACCTTC.